Listed below are T cell receptor beta chains from one sample, sequenced in a study of T cell repertoires in cytomegalovirus infection. Each CDR3 protein is one row after TCRdb ran MiXCR on the reads. The table lists fewer than 900,000 distinct CDR3 sequences, roughly 28% of them singletons. Antigen specificity for these receptors is unknown. The sequencing used cultured CD8+ T cells from PBMCs, collected from culture after CMV antigen stimulation. These receptors were taken from a human donor in good health (CMV status not recorded). Some clones in this sample may be carry-over from other donors' samples. Both conserved end residues are part of each CDR3.

>TRBJ2-3|TRBV4-1|16
CASSPLGQGTSDTQYF
>TRBJ2-2|TRBV6-2/TRBV6-3|17
CASTQDFDRADTGELFF
>TRBJ1-6|TRBV6-1|12
CARQGPNSPLHF
>TRBJ1-2|TRBV27|15
CASTGTGGVLGGYTF
>TRBJ1-1|TRBV6-5|16
CASSYRRQIPKNEAFF
>TRBJ1-6|TRBV9|16
CASRDSESSYNSPLHF
>TRBJ1-2|TRBV12-5|15
CASVTRTGVNYGYTF
>TRBJ2-7|TRBV5-1|15
CASSFTDRGLYEQYF
>TRBJ2-1|TRBV20-1|15
CSARDLRFSGDEQFF
>TRBJ2-1|TRBV4-1|14
CASSQGRAPDEQFF
>TRBJ1-2|TRBV6-1|18
CASSSFYRDSFQVYGYTF
>TRBJ2-3|TRBV7-9|18
CASSSGLAGGGRTDTQYF
>TRBJ1-2|TRBV5-6|16
CASSLSGAGIAYGYTF
>TRBJ2-3|TRBV7-9|14
CASSLGGGAPTQYF
>TRBJ2-1|TRBV6-2/TRBV6-3|19
CASSYSNTAQGSSNDEQFF
>TRBJ1-1|TRBV19|13
CASSAHINTEAFF
>TRBJ1-6|TRBV6-6|16
CASSATYSGDSSPLHF
>TRBJ2-7|TRBV6-1|14
CASSERARVYEQYF
>TRBJ1-2|TRBV29-1|12
CSARGSNYGYTF
>TRBJ2-1|TRBV6-5|14
CASNQGGSYNEQFF
>TRBJ1-5|TRBV11-2|15
CASSLGQISNQPQHF
>TRBJ2-1|TRBV11-2|17
CASSLYPEGGRYNEQFF
>TRBJ1-6|TRBV6-2/TRBV6-3|12
CASTSGGSPLHF
>TRBJ1-5|TRBV7-6|13
CASSMKGNQPQHF
>TRBJ2-7|TRBV27|15
CASSFAGETIYEQYF
>TRBJ1-3|TRBV12-3/TRBV12-4|14
CASSGQGSGNTIYF
>TRBJ1-1|TRBV5-1|17
CASSNLPEEGMNTEAFF
>TRBJ2-5|TRBV7-9|16
CASSFYPVQRQETQYF
>TRBJ2-3|TRBV7-6|16
CASSPSGTGSTDTQYF
>TRBJ1-1|TRBV7-6|13
CASSLTEATEAFF
>TRBJ2-2|TRBV11-3|16
CASSLGQGARFGELFF
>TRBJ2-1|TRBV11-2|16
CASSSRAAYVKNEQFF
>TRBJ2-7|TRBV6-5|15
CASSYSTGTFYEQYF
>TRBJ2-3|TRBV19|15
CASSIDGESTDTQYF
>TRBJ1-1|TRBV7-2|14
CASSLVRDLSEAFF
>TRBJ2-2|TRBV11-3|14
CASSHRDTTGELFF
>TRBJ2-1|TRBV7-6|15
CASSLGDMDVNEQFF
>TRBJ2-3|TRBV27|13
CASTPEGTDTQYF
>TRBJ2-1|TRBV20-1|15
CSAKVGRGNYNEQFF
>TRBJ1-1|TRBV28|15
CASSTPGGMNTEAFF
>TRBJ1-1|TRBV7-6|15
CASRVHRVGNTEAFF
>TRBJ2-3|TRBV7-9|11
CASSHGPAQYF
>TRBJ2-7|TRBV25-1|16
CASSEYFTGDNYEQYF
>TRBJ2-5|TRBV6-6|15
CASSYSRGGGETQYF
>TRBJ1-5|TRBV7-9|16
CASSLEPREGNQPQHF
>TRBJ2-6|TRBV27|15
CASSRRSSGANVLTF